The T cell receptor beta chain under discussion was sequenced for a study of cytomegalovirus exposure and HLA in healthy donors. Study findings and constraints: A classifier reportedly called cytomegalovirus status with high sensitivity and specificity. Cytomegalovirus association was listed for about 160 TCR beta chains. As confirmed in vitro, a few CMV-associated chains were specific for CMV antigens.

V shed 5 bases and J 0 bases; nucleotides not matched to a gene: 6. The V gene's germline CDR1 is SGHAT and CDR2 FQDESV (reference sequence). The CDR3 sequence is 16 residues long. Separate from the approximately 730-subject first cohort, the 120-subject validation cohort was the one that the donors belonged to. TCRdb keeps only in-frame clones here, not all; method: immunoSEQ multiplex PCR. The sample contains about 150,000 clones, more than 85% of which appear only once. Regarding this clone: The antigen is unknown.

Input material: PBMCs. The sequence came from a man between 18 and 29 years old in good health and CMV-seronegative. The chain joins TRBV11-1 to TRBJ1-3; 8 bases are a match to TRBD1. In DNA form, the CDR3 reads TGTGCCAGCAGCCGACAGGGGAAAAACTCTGGAAACACCATATATTTT. Translated, it gives CASSRQGKNSGNTIYF.